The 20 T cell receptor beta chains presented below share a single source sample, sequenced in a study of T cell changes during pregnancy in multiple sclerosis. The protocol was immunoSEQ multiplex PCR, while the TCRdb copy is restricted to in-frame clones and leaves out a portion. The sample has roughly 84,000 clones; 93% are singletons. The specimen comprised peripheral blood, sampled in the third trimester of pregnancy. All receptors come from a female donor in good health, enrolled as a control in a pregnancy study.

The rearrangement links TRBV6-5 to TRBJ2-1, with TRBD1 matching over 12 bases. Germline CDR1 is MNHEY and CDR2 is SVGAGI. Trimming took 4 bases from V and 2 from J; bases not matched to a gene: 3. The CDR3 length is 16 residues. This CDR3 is CASSSGTGGTYNEQFF. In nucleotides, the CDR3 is TGTGCCAGCAGTTCCGGGACAGGGGGCACCTACAATGAGCAGTTCTTC.

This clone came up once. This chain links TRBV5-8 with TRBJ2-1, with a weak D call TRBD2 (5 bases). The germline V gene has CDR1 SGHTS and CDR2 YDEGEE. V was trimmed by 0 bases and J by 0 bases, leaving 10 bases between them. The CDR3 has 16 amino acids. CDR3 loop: CASSLGVGVSYNEQFF. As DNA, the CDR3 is TGTGCCAGCAGCTTGGGAGTGGGAGTCTCCTACAATGAGCAGTTCTTC.

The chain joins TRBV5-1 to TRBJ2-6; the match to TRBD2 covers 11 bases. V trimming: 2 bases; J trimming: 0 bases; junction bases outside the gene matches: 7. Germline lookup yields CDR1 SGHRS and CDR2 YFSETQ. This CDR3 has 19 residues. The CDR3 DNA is TGCGCCAGCAGCTTACCCATGGGACTAGCGGCCTCTGGGGCCAACGTCCTGACTTTC. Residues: CASSLPMGLAASGANVLTF.

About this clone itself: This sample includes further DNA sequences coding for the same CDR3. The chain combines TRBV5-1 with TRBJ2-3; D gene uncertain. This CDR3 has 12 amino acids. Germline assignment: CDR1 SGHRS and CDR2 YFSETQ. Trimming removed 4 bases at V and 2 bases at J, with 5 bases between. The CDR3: CASSQNTDTQYF. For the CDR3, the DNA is TGCGCCAGCAGCCAGAACACAGATACGCAGTATTTT. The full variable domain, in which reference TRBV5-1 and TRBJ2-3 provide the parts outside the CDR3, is KAGVTQTPRYLIKTRGQQVTLSCSPISGHRSVSWYQQTPGQGLQFLFEYFSETQRNKGNFPGRFSGRQFSNSRSEMNVSTLELGDSALYLCASSQNTDTQYFGPGTRLTVL.

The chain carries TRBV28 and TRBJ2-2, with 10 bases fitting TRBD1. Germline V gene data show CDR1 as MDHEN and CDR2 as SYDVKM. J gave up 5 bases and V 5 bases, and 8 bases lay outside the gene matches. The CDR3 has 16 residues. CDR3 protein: CASSLRQGARTGELFF. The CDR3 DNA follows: TGTGCCAGCAGTCTGAGACAGGGGGCGAGGACCGGGGAGCTGTTTTTT.

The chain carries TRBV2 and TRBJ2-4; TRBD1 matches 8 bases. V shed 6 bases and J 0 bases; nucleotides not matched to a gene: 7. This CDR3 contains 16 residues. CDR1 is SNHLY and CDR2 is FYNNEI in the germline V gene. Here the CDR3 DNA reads TGTGCCAGCAGGGGCAGGGGGCTTTCAGCCAAAAACATTCAGTACTTC. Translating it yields CASRGRGLSAKNIQYF. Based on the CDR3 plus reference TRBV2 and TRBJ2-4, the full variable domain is EPEVTQTPSHQVTQMGQEVILRCVPISNHLYFYWYRQILGQKVEFLVSFYNNEISEKSEIFDDQFSVERPDGSNFTLKIRSTKLEDSAMYFCASRGRGLSAKNIQYFGAGTRLSVL.

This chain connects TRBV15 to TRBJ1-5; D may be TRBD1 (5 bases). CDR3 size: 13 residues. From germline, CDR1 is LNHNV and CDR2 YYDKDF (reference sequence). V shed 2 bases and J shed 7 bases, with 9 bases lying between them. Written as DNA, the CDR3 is TGTGCCACCAGCAGACCTACAGGACAGCCCCAGCATTTT. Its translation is CATSRPTGQPQHF. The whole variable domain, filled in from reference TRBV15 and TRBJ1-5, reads DAMVIQNPRYQVTQFGKPVTLSCSQTLNHNVMYWYQQKSSQAPKLLFHYYDKDFNNEADTPDNFQSRRPNTSFCFLDIRSPGLGDTAMYLCATSRPTGQPQHFGDGTRLSIL.

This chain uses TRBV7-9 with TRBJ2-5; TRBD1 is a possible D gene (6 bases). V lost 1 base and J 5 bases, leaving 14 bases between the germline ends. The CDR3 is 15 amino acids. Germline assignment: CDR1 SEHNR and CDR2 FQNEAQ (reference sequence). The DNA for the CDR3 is TGTGCCAGCAGCTTAGTTTGGGACAACAGCGAGACCCAGTACTTC. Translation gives CASSLVWDNSETQYF. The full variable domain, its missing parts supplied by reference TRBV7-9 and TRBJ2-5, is DTGVSQNPRHKITKRGQNVTFRCDPISEHNRLYWYRQTLGQGPEFLTYFQNEAQLEKSRLLSDRFSAERPKGSFSTLEIQRTEQGDSAMYLCASSLVWDNSETQYFGPGTRLLVL.

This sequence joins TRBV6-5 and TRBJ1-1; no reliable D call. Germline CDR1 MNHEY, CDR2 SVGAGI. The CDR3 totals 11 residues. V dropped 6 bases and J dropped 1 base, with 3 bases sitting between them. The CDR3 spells CASSSNTEAFF. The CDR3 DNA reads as TGTGCCAGCAGCTCGAACACTGAAGCTTTCTTT.

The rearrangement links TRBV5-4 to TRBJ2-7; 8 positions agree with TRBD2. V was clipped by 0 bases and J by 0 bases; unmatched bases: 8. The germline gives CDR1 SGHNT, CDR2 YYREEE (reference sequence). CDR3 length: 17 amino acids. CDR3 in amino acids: CASSLVSGTYPSYEQYF. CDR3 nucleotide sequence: TGTGCCAGCAGCTTGGTTAGCGGGACCTACCCCTCCTACGAGCAGTACTTC.

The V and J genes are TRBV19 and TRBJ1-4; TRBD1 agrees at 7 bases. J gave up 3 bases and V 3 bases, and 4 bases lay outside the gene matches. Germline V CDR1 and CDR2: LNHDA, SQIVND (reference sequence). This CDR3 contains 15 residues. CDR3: CASSIPDRSNEKLFF. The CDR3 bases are TGTGCCAGTAGTATCCCGGACAGGTCTAATGAAAAACTGTTTTTT.

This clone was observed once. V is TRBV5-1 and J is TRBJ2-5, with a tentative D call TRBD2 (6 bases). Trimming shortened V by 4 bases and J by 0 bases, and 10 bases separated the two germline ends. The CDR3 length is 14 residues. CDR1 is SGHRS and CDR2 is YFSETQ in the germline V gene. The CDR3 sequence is CASSPGLHQETQYF. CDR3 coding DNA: TGCGCCAGCAGCCCGGGACTGCACCAAGAGACCCAGTACTTC.

The CDR3 coding sequence is TGCGCCAGCAGTTGGGGACAGGGCCAAGAGACCCAGTACTTC. Its translation: CASSWGQGQETQYF. This chain links TRBV5-1 with TRBJ2-5, with TRBD1 matching over 9 bases. J lost 1 base, V lost 5 bases, and 3 bases had no gene match. Per the germline V gene, CDR1 is SGHRS and CDR2 is YFSETQ. The CDR3 loop spans 14 amino acids.

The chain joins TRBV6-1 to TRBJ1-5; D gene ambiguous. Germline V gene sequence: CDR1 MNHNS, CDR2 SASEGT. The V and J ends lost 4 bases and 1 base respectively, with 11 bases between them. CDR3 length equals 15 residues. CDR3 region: CASSGGWVSNQPQHF. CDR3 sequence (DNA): TGTGCCAGCAGTGGAGGTTGGGTCAGCAATCAGCCCCAGCATTTT.

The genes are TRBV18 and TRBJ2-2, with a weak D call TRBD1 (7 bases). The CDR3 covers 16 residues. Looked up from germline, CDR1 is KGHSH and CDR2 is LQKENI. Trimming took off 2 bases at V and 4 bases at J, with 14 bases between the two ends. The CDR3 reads CASSPNRQGGTGELFF. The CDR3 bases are TGTGCCAGCTCACCAAATCGACAGGGAGGCACCGGGGAGCTGTTTTTT.

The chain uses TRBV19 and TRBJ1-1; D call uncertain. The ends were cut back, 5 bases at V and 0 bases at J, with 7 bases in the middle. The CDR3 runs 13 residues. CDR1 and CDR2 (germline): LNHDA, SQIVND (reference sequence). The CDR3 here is CASSSGLNTEAFF. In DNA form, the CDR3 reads TGTGCCAGTAGTTCAGGATTGAACACTGAAGCTTTCTTT.

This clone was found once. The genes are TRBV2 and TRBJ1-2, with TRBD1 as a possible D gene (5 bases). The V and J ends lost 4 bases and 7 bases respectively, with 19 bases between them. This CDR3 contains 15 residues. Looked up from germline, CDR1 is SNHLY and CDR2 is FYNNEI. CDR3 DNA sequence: TGTGCCAGCAGTGTAGTGGGGGGGATGGGGTCTGGCTACACCTTC. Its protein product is CASSVVGGMGSGYTF.

CDR3 region: CATNGDTNTGELFF. CDR3 nucleotide sequence: TGTGCCACCAATGGGGACACGAACACCGGGGAGCTGTTTTTT. V is TRBV7-9 and J is TRBJ2-2, with D tentatively TRBD1 (6 bases). Germline values: CDR1 SEHNR, CDR2 FQNEAQ (reference sequence). Trimming removed 10 bases at V and 0 bases at J, with 12 bases between. This CDR3 region has 14 residues.

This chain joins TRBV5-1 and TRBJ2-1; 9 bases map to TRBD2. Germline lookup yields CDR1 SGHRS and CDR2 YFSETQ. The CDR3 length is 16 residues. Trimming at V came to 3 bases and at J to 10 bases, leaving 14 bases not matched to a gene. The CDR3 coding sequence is TGCGCCAGCAGCTCCAGGGGGGTAGCGGGAGTAAACGAGCAGTTCTTC. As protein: CASSSRGVAGVNEQFF.

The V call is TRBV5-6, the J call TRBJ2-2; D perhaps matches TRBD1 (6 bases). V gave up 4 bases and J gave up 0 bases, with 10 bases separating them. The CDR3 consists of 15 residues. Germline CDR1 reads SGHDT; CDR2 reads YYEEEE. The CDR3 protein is CASSHRDTNTGELFF. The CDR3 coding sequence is TGTGCCAGCAGCCATCGGGACACGAACACCGGGGAGCTGTTTTTT.